This T cell receptor beta chain was recovered during a study of T-cell reconstitution after alpha-beta-depleted transplantation in children. A note on this clonotype: The junction departs from the called germline gene at one end, perhaps through a read error.

A library of TCRbeta sequences, prepared with unique molecular identifiers, was generated. TCRdb recomputed calls from the PCR reads with MiXCR, one row per CDR3 protein. Among approximately 510,000 distinct CDR3 sequences listed, around 20% were seen once. Here the sequenced sample was PBMCs from the stem cell graft donor, taken from the stem cell graft. This sequence originates from a human donor who donated a stem cell graft to a child with acute lymphoblastic leukemia.

This CDR3 reads CASSPGTSLTDTQYF. Here the CDR3 DNA reads TGCGCCAGCAGTCCCGGGACTAGCCTCACAGATACGCAGTATTTT. The rearrangement joins TRBV14 to TRBJ2-3; 9 bases map to TRBD2. Germline lookup yields CDR1 SGHDN and CDR2 FVKESK. This CDR3 is 15 amino acids long.